Only a few counts were recorded for the clone carrying this TCR beta chain. The sample comes from a study of blood T cells in healthy people across ages. Next came a second PCR, run for about 6 to 11 cycles, which used a sample-barcoded 5' primer along with a J-beta primer mix. Researchers report that a template-switch adaptor with 12 random nucleotides tagged each cDNA molecule. TCRdb reanalysed the 5' RACE reads using MiXCR and keeps one entry per CDR3 protein. Altogether just over 800,000 distinct CDR3 sequences are present, around two thirds being singletons, with the ten largest covering 25% to 30%. Isolation recovered at least 7 million PBMCs from every sample. No fewer than 5 micrograms of total RNA were isolated from every sample. The CDR3 is 15 residues long. V was pared by 8 bases and J by 5 bases, with 22 bases between. In germline, CDR1 is MDHEN, CDR2 SYDVKM.

The sample comprised blood. The source of this sequence is a man aged 30 to 45 in good health. V gene TRBV28 combines with J gene TRBJ2-7, with D possibly being TRBD1 or TRBD2 (5 bases each). This CDR3 is CASSTHPGPLNEQYF. The CDR3 DNA reads as TGTGCCAGCTCCACCCATCCGGGGCCCCTCAACGAGCAGTACTTC.